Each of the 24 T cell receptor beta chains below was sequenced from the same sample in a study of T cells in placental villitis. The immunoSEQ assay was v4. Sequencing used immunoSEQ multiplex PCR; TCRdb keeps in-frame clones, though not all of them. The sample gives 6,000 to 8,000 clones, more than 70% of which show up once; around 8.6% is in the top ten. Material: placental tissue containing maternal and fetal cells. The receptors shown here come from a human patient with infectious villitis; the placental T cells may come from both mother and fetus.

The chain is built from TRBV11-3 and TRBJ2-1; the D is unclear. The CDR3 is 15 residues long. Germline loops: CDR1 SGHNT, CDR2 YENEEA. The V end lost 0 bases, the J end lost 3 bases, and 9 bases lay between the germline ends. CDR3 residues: CASSLDSGYYNEQFF. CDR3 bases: TGTGCCAGCAGCTTAGATTCCGGCTACTACAATGAGCAGTTCTTC.

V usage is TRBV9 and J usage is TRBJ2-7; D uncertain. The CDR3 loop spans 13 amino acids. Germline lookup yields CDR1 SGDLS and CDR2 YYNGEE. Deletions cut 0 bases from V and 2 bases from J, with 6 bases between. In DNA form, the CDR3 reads TGTGCCAGCAGCGTAGATGGTGCCTACGAGCAGTACTTC. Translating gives CASSVDGAYEQYF.

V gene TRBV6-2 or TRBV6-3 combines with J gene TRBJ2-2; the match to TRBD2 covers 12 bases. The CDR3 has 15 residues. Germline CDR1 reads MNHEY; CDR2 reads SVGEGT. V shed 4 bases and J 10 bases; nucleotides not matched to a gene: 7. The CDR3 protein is CASSSASGGAEELFF. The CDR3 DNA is TGTGCCAGCAGTTCGGCTAGCGGGGGGGCCGAGGAGCTGTTTTTT.

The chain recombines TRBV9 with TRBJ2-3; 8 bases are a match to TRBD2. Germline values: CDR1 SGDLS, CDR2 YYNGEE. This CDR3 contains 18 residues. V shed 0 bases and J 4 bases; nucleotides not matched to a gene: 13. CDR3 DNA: TGTGCCAGCAGCGTAGGACGTTTCGGCGGGGGGTTCTCAGATACGCAGTATTTT. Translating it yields CASSVGRFGGGFSDTQYF.

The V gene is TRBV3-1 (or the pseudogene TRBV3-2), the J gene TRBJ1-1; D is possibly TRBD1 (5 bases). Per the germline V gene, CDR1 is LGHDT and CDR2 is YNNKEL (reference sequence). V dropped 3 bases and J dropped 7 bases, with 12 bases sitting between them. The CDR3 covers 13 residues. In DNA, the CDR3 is TGTGCCAGCAGCCAGGCAGGGAATGGTGAAGCTTTCTTT. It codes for CASSQAGNGEAFF.

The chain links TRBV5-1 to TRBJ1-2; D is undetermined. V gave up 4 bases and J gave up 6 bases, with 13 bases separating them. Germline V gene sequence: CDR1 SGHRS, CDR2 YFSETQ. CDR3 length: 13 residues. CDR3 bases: TGCGCCAGCAGCACCGGCCTGACCGATGGCTACACCTTC. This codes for CASSTGLTDGYTF.

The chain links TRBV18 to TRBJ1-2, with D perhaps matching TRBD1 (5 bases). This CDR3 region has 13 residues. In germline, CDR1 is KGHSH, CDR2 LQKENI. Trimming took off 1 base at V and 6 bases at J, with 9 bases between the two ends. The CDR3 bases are TGTGCCAGCTCACCACAAGGGGCTAATGGCTACACCTTC. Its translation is CASSPQGANGYTF.

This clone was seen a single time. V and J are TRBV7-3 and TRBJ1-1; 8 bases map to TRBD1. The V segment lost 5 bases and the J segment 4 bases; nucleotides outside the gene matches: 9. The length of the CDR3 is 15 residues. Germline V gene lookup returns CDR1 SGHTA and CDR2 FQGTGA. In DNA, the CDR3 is TGTGCCAGCAGCAGTACAGGGGGTGGGTTCACTGAAGCTTTCTTT. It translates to CASSSTGGGFTEAFF.

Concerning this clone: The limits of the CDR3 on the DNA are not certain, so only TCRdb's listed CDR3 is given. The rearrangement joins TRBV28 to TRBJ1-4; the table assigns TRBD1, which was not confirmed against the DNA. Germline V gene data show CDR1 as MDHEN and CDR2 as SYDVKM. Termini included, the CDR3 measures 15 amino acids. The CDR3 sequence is CASSSSGQGLGELFF.

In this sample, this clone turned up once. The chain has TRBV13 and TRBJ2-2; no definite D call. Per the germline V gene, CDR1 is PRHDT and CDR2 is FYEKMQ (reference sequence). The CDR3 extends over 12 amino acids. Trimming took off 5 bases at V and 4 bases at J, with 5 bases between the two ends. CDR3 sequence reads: CASSPTTGELFF. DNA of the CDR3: TGTGCCAGCAGCCCGACCACCGGGGAGCTGTTTTTT.

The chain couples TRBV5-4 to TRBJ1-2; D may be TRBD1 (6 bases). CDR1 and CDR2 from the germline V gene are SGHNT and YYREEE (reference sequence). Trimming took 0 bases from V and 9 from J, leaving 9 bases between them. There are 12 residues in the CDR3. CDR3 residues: CASSLEGVSYTF. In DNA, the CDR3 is TGTGCCAGCAGCTTGGAGGGGGTGAGCTACACCTTC.

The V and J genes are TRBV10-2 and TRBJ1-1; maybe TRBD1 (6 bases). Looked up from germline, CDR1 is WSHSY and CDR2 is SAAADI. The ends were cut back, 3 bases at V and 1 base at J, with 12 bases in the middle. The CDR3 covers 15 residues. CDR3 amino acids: CASSEWLGANTEAFF. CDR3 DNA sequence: TGCGCCAGCAGTGAATGGCTGGGGGCGAACACTGAAGCTTTCTTT.

CDR3: CSVEGGSNEQFF. In nucleotides, the CDR3 is TGCAGCGTTGAAGGTGGGTCCAATGAGCAGTTCTTC. J is TRBJ2-1 and V is TRBV29-1, with unresolved D. Per the germline V gene, CDR1 is SQVTM and CDR2 is ANQGSEA. The CDR3 sequence is 12 residues long. Trimming cost V 1 base and J 6 bases, with 7 bases left between them.

The CDR3 sequence is CASSSLDRGIAEAFF. DNA of the CDR3: TGCGCCAGCAGCTCCCTGGACAGGGGGATCGCTGAAGCTTTCTTT. The chain carries TRBV5-1 and TRBJ1-1; 10 bases match TRBD1. This CDR3 is built from 15 residues. V lost 3 bases and J lost 6; bases outside the gene matches: 8. The germline CDR1 and CDR2 sequences are SGHRS and YFSETQ.

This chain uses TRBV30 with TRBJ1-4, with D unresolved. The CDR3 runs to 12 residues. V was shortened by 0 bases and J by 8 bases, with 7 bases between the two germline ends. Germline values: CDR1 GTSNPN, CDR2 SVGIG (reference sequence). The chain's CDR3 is CAWSVLREKLFF. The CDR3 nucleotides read TGTGCCTGGAGTGTACTACGAGAAAAACTGTTTTTT. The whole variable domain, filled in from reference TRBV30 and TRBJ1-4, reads SQTIHQWPATLVQPVGSPLSLECTVEGTSNPNLYWYRQAAGRGLQLLFYSVGIGQISSEVPQNLSASRPQDRQFILSSKKLLLSDSGFYLCAWSVLREKLFFGSGTQLSVL.

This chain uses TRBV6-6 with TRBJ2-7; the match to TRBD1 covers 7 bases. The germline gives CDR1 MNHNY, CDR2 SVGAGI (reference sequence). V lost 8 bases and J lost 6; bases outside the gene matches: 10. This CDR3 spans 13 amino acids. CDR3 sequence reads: CASLKTGDGEQYF. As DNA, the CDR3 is TGTGCCAGCTTAAAAACAGGGGACGGCGAGCAGTACTTC.

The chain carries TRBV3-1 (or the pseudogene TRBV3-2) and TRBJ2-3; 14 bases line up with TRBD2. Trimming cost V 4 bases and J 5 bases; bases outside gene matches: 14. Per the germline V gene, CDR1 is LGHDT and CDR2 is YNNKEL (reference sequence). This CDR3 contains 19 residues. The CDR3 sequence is CASSPTRLAGGPRGDTQYF. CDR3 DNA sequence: TGTGCCAGCAGCCCAACTCGACTAGCGGGGGGGCCCAGGGGAGATACGCAGTATTTT.

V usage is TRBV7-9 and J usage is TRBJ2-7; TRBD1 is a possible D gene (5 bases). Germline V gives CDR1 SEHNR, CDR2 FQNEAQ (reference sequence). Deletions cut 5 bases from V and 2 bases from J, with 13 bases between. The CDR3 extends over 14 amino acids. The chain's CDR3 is CASSPYDRAYEQYF. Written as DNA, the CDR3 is TGTGCCAGCAGCCCCTACGACAGAGCCTACGAGCAGTACTTC.

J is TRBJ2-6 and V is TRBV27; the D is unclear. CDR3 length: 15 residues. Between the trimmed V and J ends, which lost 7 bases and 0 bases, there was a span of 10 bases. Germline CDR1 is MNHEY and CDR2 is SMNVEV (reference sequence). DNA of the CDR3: TGTGCCAGCACCACTATTTTCTCTGGGGCCAACGTCCTGACTTTC. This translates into CASTTIFSGANVLTF.

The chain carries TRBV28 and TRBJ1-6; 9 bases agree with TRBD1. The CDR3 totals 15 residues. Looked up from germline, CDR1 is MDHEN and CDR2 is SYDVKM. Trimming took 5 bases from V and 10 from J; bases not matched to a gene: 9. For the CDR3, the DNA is TGTGCCAGCAGTATAACGTACAGGGGGCGATCACCCCTCCACTTT. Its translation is CASSITYRGRSPLHF.

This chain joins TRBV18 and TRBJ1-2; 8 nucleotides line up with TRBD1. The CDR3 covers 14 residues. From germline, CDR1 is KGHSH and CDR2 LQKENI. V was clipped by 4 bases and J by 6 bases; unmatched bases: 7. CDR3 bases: TGTGCCAGCTCACTCGGACAGGGCGTCGATGGCTACACCTTC. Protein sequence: CASSLGQGVDGYTF.

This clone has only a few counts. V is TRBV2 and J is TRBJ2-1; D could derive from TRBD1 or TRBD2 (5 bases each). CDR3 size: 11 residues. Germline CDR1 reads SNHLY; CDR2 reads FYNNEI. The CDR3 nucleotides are TGTGCAACAGGACTGTACAATGAGCAGTTCTTC. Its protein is CATGLYNEQFF.

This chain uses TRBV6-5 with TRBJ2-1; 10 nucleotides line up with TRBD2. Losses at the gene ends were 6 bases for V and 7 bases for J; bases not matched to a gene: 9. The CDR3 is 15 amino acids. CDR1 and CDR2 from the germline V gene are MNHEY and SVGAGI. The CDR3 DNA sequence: TGTGCCAGCAGCCTTCTAGCGGGGGTCCCTAATGAGCAGTTCTTC. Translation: CASSLLAGVPNEQFF.

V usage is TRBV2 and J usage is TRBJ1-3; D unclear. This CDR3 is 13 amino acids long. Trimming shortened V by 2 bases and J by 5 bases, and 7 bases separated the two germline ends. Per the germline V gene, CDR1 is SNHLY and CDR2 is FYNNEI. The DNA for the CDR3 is TGTGCCAGCAGTGAATCCTTGAGAAACACCATATATTTT. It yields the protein CASSESLRNTIYF. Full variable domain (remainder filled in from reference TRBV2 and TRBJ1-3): EPEVTQTPSHQVTQMGQEVILRCVPISNHLYFYWYRQILGQKVEFLVSFYNNEISEKSEIFDDQFSVERPDGSNFTLKIRSTKLEDSAMYFCASSESLRNTIYFGEGSWLTVV.